The clone carrying this TCR beta chain was detected many times. Antigen unknown. The data are from a study of T cell repertoires in cytomegalovirus infection. The trim removed 9 bases at V and 2 bases at J, leaving 7 bases unmatched. CDR3 length: 14 residues. Per germline, CDR1 LNHDA and CDR2 SQIVND (reference sequence). TCRdb used MiXCR to reprocess the reads, holding one entry per CDR3 protein. The table shows about 150,000 distinct CDR3 sequences, with around 32% occurring only once. The chain links TRBV19 to TRBJ1-1; 9 nucleotides match TRBD1. The specimen comprised CD8+ T cells from cultured PBMCs, sampled from culture after CMV antigen stimulation. The receptor's source is a human donor in good health (CMV status not recorded). Some clones in this sample may be carry-over from other donors' samples. The CDR3 sequence is CASSLGQGNTEAFF. CDR3 DNA sequence: TGTGCCAGCAGCTTGGGACAGGGCAACACTGAAGCTTTCTTT. Combining the CDR3 with reference TRBV19 and TRBJ1-1 gives the whole variable domain DGGITQSPKYLFRKEGQNVTLSCEQNLNHDAMYWYRQDPGQGLRLIYYSQIVNDFQKGDIAEGYSVSREKKESFPLTVTSAQKNPTAFYLCASSLGQGNTEAFFGQGTRLTVV.